Listed below are T cell receptor beta chains from one sample, sequenced in a study of CD8 T cells in ankylosing spondylitis. TCRdb analysed the 5' RACE reads with MiXCR anew, one entry per CDR3 protein. The sample yields 200,000 to 300,000 distinct CDR3 sequences, about 10% seen once. The material sequenced was blood, either unsorted or a sorted T cell fraction (not recorded which). These receptors originate from a male donor with ankylosing spondylitis or in good health (not recorded which). CDR3s include the opening cysteine and the closing phenylalanine or tryptophan. The D gene is left open where the match is weak. Clone size appears in some rows only: once, few, many, or a class for an expanded clone.

clone_size j_call v_call d_call cdr3_aa cdr3_nt
many TRBJ1-3 TRBV3-1 - CASSLKGISGNTIYF TGTGCCAGCAGCCTAAAAGGGATCTCTGGAAACACCATATATTTT
many TRBJ2-1 TRBV5-1 - CASSLNNEQFF TGCGCCAGCAGCTTGAACAATGAGCAGTTCTTC
few TRBJ2-2 TRBV7-6 TRBD2 CASSSPGQGSGLAGGPNTGELFF TGTGCCAGCAGCTCACCCGGACAGGGGTCGGGACTAGCGGGAGGTCCGAACACCGGGGAGCTGTTTTTT
- TRBJ2-2 TRBV27 - CASSLYGSGTGELFF TGTGCCAGCAGTTTATACGGGTCGGGAACCGGGGAGCTGTTTTTT
- TRBJ2-3 TRBV5-1 - CASSLSGGNPTDTQYF TGCGCCAGCAGCTTGTCGGGCGGAAACCCCACAGATACGCAGTATTTT
many TRBJ2-7 TRBV19 - CASSTTASGFYEQYF TGTGCCAGTAGTACCACGGCCAGCGGCTTCTACGAGCAGTACTTC
few TRBJ2-1 TRBV29-1 - CSVTRLGLDNEQFF TGCAGCGTCACTAGGCTGGGACTCGATAATGAGCAGTTCTTC
many TRBJ2-5 TRBV28 TRBD1 CASGQGSYFSPSQETQYF TGTGCCAGTGGACAGGGATCTTACTTTTCCCCCTCTCAAGAGACCCAGTACTTC
- TRBJ1-6 TRBV10-3 - CAISGAGESPLHF TGTGCCATCAGTGGGGCAGGGGAATCACCCCTCCACTTT
many TRBJ2-3 TRBV12-3/TRBV12-4 - CASTISVLGTLDTQYF TGTGCCAGCACCATTTCGGTACTCGGGACACTAGATACGCAGTATTTT
many TRBJ1-1 TRBV29-1 - CSVDRRGSEEAFF TGCAGCGTTGACAGAAGGGGGTCCGAGGAAGCTTTCTTT
many TRBJ2-1 TRBV6-2/TRBV6-3 - CASSLQETYNEQFF TGTGCCAGCAGCTTACAGGAGACCTACAATGAGCAGTTCTTC
few TRBJ1-1 TRBV7-2 - CASSLARTGPSYAFF TGTGCCAGCAGCTTAGCCCGAACAGGGCCGTCGTATGCTTTCTTT
few TRBJ2-7 TRBV14 TRBD1 CASSQARPGQGSYEQYF TGTGCCAGCAGCCAAGCCCGCCCGGGACAGGGATCCTACGAGCAGTACTTC
once TRBJ2-5 TRBV4-2 TRBD2 CASSPGTRKETQYF TGTGCCAGCAGCCCCGGGACTAGAAAAGAGACCCAGTACTTC
many TRBJ2-5 TRBV5-5 - CASSYLSGMGETQYF TGTGCCAGCAGTTATCTTTCGGGGATGGGGGAGACCCAGTACTTC
- TRBJ2-1 TRBV11-2 TRBD1 CASSFRSGQGSYNEQFF TGTGCCAGCAGCTTTAGATCGGGACAGGGATCCTACAATGAGCAGTTCTTC
many TRBJ2-5 TRBV29-1 - CSVADSQETQYF TGCAGCGTGGCCGACAGCCAAGAGACCCAGTACTTC
many TRBJ1-3 TRBV29-1 - CSVEGKGGNTIYF TGCAGCGTTGAAGGGAAAGGTGGAAACACCATATATTTT
many TRBJ2-7 TRBV20-1 - CSARSIQNPYEQYF TGCAGTGCTAGATCAATCCAGAACCCCTACGAACAGTACTTC
- TRBJ2-5 TRBV9 - CASSVGGFSGTQYF TGTGCCAGCAGCGTAGGTGGATTCTCCGGAACCCAGTACTTC
many TRBJ2-7 TRBV6-5 - CASSSDSNEQYF TGTGCCAGCAGTTCGGACAGCAACGAGCAGTACTTC
many TRBJ2-3 TRBV6-4 TRBD2 CASSEGASSGGFGDTQYF TGTGCCAGCAGTGAGGGGGCGTCTAGCGGGGGATTTGGAGATACGCAGTATTTT
many TRBJ2-2 TRBV29-1 - CSVGEASTGELFF TGCAGCGTTGGAGAGGCGTCCACCGGGGAGCTGTTTTTT
- TRBJ1-6 TRBV6-6 - CASSYSGSPLHF TGTGCCAGCAGTTACTCTGGGTCACCCCTCCACTTT
many TRBJ2-1 TRBV27 TRBD2 CASRAGGLYNEQFF TGTGCCAGCCGAGCGGGAGGGCTATACAATGAGCAGTTCTTC
few TRBJ2-7 TRBV7-2 TRBD2 CASSPIRTSGRAMYF TGTGCCAGCAGCCCTATCCGGACTAGCGGGAGGGCCATGTACTTC